The present entry profiles one TCR beta chain with its context. Sample time point: pretreatment peripheral blood. Each patient's cancer was a locally advanced or metastatic urothelial carcinoma. This table comes from immunoSEQ multiplex PCR, and its TCRdb copy is limited to in-frame clones, with some not included. Of 68,000 or so clones in the sample, more than 80% are singletons; the top ten hold roughly 5%. The sample comes from a study of PD-L1 blockade in urothelial cancer. The wider study: Men with urothelial cancer arising in the bladder made up about 85% of the roughly 29 patients. The analyses of blood took place 3 weeks (second dose) and 6 weeks after treatment start.

CDR1 is SGHAT, CDR2 FQNNGV, per germline. V lost 0 bases, J lost 5 bases, and 11 bases lay in between. This CDR3 is built from 14 residues. This receptor was taken from a man between 65 and 80 years old with urothelial cancer. The chain couples TRBV11-2 to TRBJ2-7; D is undetermined. The material sequenced was PBMCs, taken around atezolizumab (anti-PD-L1) treatment. This chain's CDR3 is CASSLDLATDEQYF. The CDR3 nucleotides read TGTGCCAGCAGCTTAGATCTCGCTACGGACGAGCAGTACTTC.